These T cell receptor beta chains were read from a single sample in a study of PD-1 blockade in classical Hodgkin lymphoma. Using immunoSEQ multiplex PCR, the repertoire was profiled, and TCRdb retains in-frame clones only, with some absent. The sample lists 45,000 to 55,000 clones; more than 65% were seen once. The source material was peripheral blood mononuclear cells (PBMCs), sampled at baseline. These receptors originate from a human donor with classical Hodgkin lymphoma. Both conserved end residues are part of each CDR3. A D gene is named only where the DNA matches it firmly. Only part of the rows carry a size: once, few, many, or a class if the clone is expanded.

V	D	size	J	CDR3	DNA
TRBV11-2	TRBD2	NA	TRBJ2-1	CASSRLGGEIRYNEQFF	TGTGCCAGCAGCCGCTTGGGGGGGGAGATACGGTACAATGAGCAGTTCTTC
TRBV20-1	NA	NA	TRBJ2-1	CSARERGKQFF	TGCAGTGCTAGAGAGCGGGGTAAGCAGTTCTTC
TRBV5-5	NA	NA	TRBJ1-2	CASSLTGSENYGYTF	TGTGCCAGCAGCCTTACAGGCTCAGAGAACTATGGCTACACCTTC
TRBV18	NA	NA	TRBJ2-1	CASSPVGGYNEQFF	TGTGCCAGCTCACCCGTGGGCGGGTACAATGAGCAGTTCTTC
TRBV6-5	NA	NA	TRBJ2-2	CASSYPRTGELFF	TGTGCCAGCAGTTACCCTCGTACCGGGGAGCTGTTTTTT
TRBV11-1	TRBD1	NA	TRBJ2-1	CASSPMGTANNREQFF	TGTGCCAGCAGCCCAATGGGGACAGCCAATAATCGCGAGCAGTTCTTC
TRBV12-5	TRBD2	once	TRBJ2-5	CASGLPPPAGVEETQYF	TGTGCTAGTGGTTTGCCTCCCCCAGCGGGAGTAGAAGAGACCCAGTACTTC
TRBV13	NA	NA	TRBJ1-3	CASSSLRGTSLGNTIYF	TGTGCCAGCAGCTCCCTCCGGGGGACAAGTCTTGGAAACACCATATATTTT
TRBV4-1	NA	NA	TRBJ1-2	CASSQALPRAVGYGYTF	TGCGCCAGCAGCCAAGCCCTACCGCGGGCGGTGGGGTATGGCTACACCTTC
TRBV7-8	NA	NA	TRBJ2-5	CASSLGMLETQYF	TGTGCCAGCAGCCTAGGGATGTTGGAGACCCAGTACTTC
TRBV11-3	TRBD1	NA	TRBJ2-1	CASSSGDRRNEQFF	TGTGCCAGCAGCTCTGGGGACAGGAGGAATGAGCAGTTCTTC
TRBV11-3	NA	NA	TRBJ2-3	CASSPRDFSLTDTQYF	TGTGCCAGCAGCCCTCGGGACTTTTCCCTCACAGATACGCAGTATTTT